A selection of T cell receptor beta chains follows, all from one sample in a study of T cells in pancreatic ductal adenocarcinoma. Assay used: immunoSEQ multiplex PCR; TCRdb lists only in-frame clones, some missing. This sample yields some 20,000 clones, of which approximately 91% are seen a single time; 0.75% to 0.95% belongs to the top ten. The sequencing sample was made of PBMCs. All receptors derive from a human donor with pancreatic ductal adenocarcinoma. Each CDR3 is given with its conserved first and last residue.

v_call	cdr3_aa
TRBV6-5	CASSYGSGNTIYF
TRBV5-8	CASSPRSSSYNSPLHF
TRBV19	CASSIDHDPRSSYNSPLHF
TRBV7-6	CASSLGQGDEQFF
TRBV7-2	CASSWTSGGAGTDTQYF
TRBV9	CASSVDGTSGYNEQFF
TRBV9	CASSVVSGQGGGELFF
TRBV5-5	CASSSYRSNQPQHF
TRBV4-1	CASSQGQDEGSYEQYF
TRBV2	CASSEGRGREKLFF
TRBV19	CASSDAGDNYGYTF
TRBV10-3	CAISDSRIVTDTQYF
TRBV5-4	CASSSGQGQRNTEAFF
TRBV7-2	CASSLEHQPQHF
TRBV4-3	CASSQKGAPGELFF
TRBV7-9	CASSDRQATNEKLFF
TRBV30	CAWSVGGGNQPQHF
TRBV6-6	CASSYSLGGAGNTIYF
TRBV6-1	CASTSPRSGNYEQYF
TRBV19	CASSRDFNQPQHF
TRBV7-2	CASRVTGIYEQYF
TRBV28	CASRGQNTEAFF
TRBV7-9	CASSLAKSGAGNEQYF
TRBV9	CASSALAGGQDTQYF
TRBV10-3	CAISLQGAEQPQHF
TRBV28	CASSYGQGSAFF
TRBV4-1	CASSQVRGLEQYF
TRBV7-3	CASSLMSGGSDTQYF
TRBV9	CASSVAIMAGDNEQFF
TRBV27	CASSLSRGFGDTQYF
TRBV11-1	CASSSRGNYGYTF
TRBV19	CASSTWALNQPQHF
TRBV28	CASSPRDFGGEAFF
TRBV5-4	CASSSGLAGGQRGELFF
TRBV28	CASTRTGARVGTEAFF
TRBV18	CASSPAGQAPAEAFF
TRBV2	CASSGGNYEQYF
TRBV7-9	CASSLGQTVSGYTF
TRBV5-1	CASSSRWGGDEQYF
TRBV5-6	CASSLDRRGEQYF
TRBV21-1	CATRDWLEDEKLFF
TRBV10-3	CAISPTGTGTNYGYTF
TRBV5-4	CASSLDNLIEAFF
TRBV7-3	CASSPKEGSNTGELFF
TRBV7-2	CASSLARAGYNEQFF
TRBV6-1	CASSQGDYEKLFF